These 22 T cell receptor beta chains came from one sample sequenced in a study of vaccination and CD4 T cells after COVID-19. Cultured CD4+ T-cell DNA underwent Oncomine TCR Beta short-read sequencing. Each CDR3 protein gets one entry after TCRdb re-called the PCR reads with MiXCR. The sample gives around 4,400 distinct CDR3 sequences, roughly 80% of which show up once; about 20% is in the top ten. No antigen is known for these receptors. The treatment: roughly 10-day PBMC culture with coronavirus spike peptide pools or control peptides (ViraFEST assay). Material for sequencing was CD4+ T cells from blood, cultured in vitro. These receptors were obtained from a human donor who had recovered from COVID-19.

This chain joins TRBV27 and TRBJ1-2; D unresolved. Trimming removed 1 base from V and 7 bases from J, with 13 bases in between. Germline V gene lookup returns CDR1 MNHEY and CDR2 SMNVEV (reference sequence). This CDR3 is 14 amino acids long. As DNA, the CDR3 is TGTGCCAGCAGTTTATTGGAGGGTGGAGGTGGCTACACCTTC. Translation gives CASSLLEGGGGYTF.

The chain is built from TRBV6-1 and TRBJ2-4, with TRBD2 as a possible D gene (6 bases). The CDR3 length is 15 residues. The ends were cut back, 4 bases at V and 0 bases at J, with 10 bases in the middle. The germline gives CDR1 MNHNS, CDR2 SASEGT. As DNA, the CDR3 is TGTGCCAGCAGTGGCTCCGGGGGAGCCAAAAACATTCAGTACTTC. Protein sequence: CASSGSGGAKNIQYF.

This clonotype appeared once. This chain joins TRBV27 and TRBJ1-6; 8 bases are a match to TRBD1. The CDR3 loop spans 15 amino acids. The junction had 6 bases not matched to a gene; V was cut back by 3 bases and J by 8 bases. Germline CDR1 MNHEY, CDR2 SMNVEV (reference sequence). Here the CDR3 reads CASSFRDRTDSPLHF. The CDR3 DNA sequence: TGTGCCAGCAGTTTTCGGGACAGGACCGATTCACCCCTCCACTTT.

This rearrangement joins TRBV7-3 to TRBJ1-2, with D unresolved. V dropped 6 bases and J dropped 7 bases, with 21 bases sitting between them. CDR1 is SGHTA, CDR2 FQGTGA, per germline. The CDR3 spans 15 residues. CDR3 DNA: TGTGCCAGCAGAAAAACCGGACTCGCTCTTGGTGGCTACACCTTC. Amino acids: CASRKTGLALGGYTF. The full variable domain, in which reference TRBV7-3 and TRBJ1-2 provide the parts outside the CDR3, is GAGVSQTPSNKVTEKGKYVELRCDPISGHTALYWYRQSLGQGPEFLIYFQGTGAADDSGLPNDRFFAVRPEGSVSTLKIQRTERGDSAVYLCASRKTGLALGGYTFGSGTRLTVV.

This chain connects TRBV18 to TRBJ1-5; D is unclear. CDR1 KGHSH and CDR2 LQKENI come from the germline V gene. This CDR3 is 14 amino acids long. Trimming pared 5 bases from V and 7 bases from J, leaving 15 bases between. The CDR3 sequence: CASSALRGHQPQHF. DNA for the CDR3: TGTGCCAGCTCAGCTCTTAGAGGGCACCAGCCCCAGCATTTT.

V is TRBV5-1 and J is TRBJ1-1; D perhaps matches TRBD1 (6 bases). The CDR3 is made up of 15 amino acids. Germline V lookup: CDR1 SGHRS, CDR2 YFSETQ. Trimming cost V 1 base and J 4 bases, with 14 bases left between them. Here the CDR3 DNA reads TGCGCCAGCAGCTTGTCTACCCCAGGGGTCACTGAAGCTTTCTTT. It is translated as CASSLSTPGVTEAFF.

This clonotype was detected a few times. The chain combines TRBV2 with TRBJ1-5, with no clear D. The length of the CDR3 is 12 residues. The germline V gene has CDR1 SNHLY and CDR2 FYNNEI. Trimming took off 1 base at V and 9 bases at J, with 7 bases between the two ends. CDR3 amino acids: CASSEDVGPQHF. CDR3 coding DNA: TGTGCCAGCAGTGAAGACGTGGGGCCCCAGCATTTT.

This chain uses TRBV2 with TRBJ1-2; D is undetermined. Germline CDR1 SNHLY, CDR2 FYNNEI. The CDR3 totals 12 residues. Trimming took off 1 base at V and 5 bases at J, with 5 bases between the two ends. CDR3 protein: CASSEGGYGYTF. DNA of the CDR3: TGTGCCAGCAGTGAAGGAGGATATGGCTACACCTTC.

The chain links TRBV5-6 to TRBJ2-7; D not resolved. Per germline, CDR1 SGHDT and CDR2 YYEEEE. The CDR3 is 15 amino acids. Trimming left V 4 bases short and J 0 bases short, with 14 bases between. CDR3 sequence: CASSHGARSSYEQYF. The DNA of the CDR3 is TGTGCCAGCAGCCACGGAGCGCGGAGCTCCTACGAGCAGTACTTC.

CDR3 sequence: CASSSGPQETQYF. CDR3 nucleotides: TGTGCCAGCAGCTCCGGGCCCCAAGAGACCCAGTACTTC. V usage is TRBV21-1 and J usage is TRBJ2-5; the table's D call TRBD1 went unverified against the DNA. TRBV21-1 is a known pseudogene. This CDR3 is 13 amino acids long.

V gene TRBV20-1 combines with J gene TRBJ1-1; D is unclear. The length of the CDR3 is 13 residues. Trimming pared 3 bases from V and 3 bases from J, leaving 11 bases between. CDR1 DFQATT and CDR2 SNEGSKA come from the germline V gene (reference sequence). The CDR3 loop reads CSAREDKYTEAFF. The CDR3 region has the DNA TGCAGTGCTAGGGAAGACAAGTACACTGAAGCTTTCTTT.

This clonotype was counted only a few times. The genes are TRBV7-8 and TRBJ1-6, with a weak D call TRBD1 (5 bases). CDR1 and CDR2 from the germline V gene are SGHVS and FQNEAQ. Trimming cost V 1 base and J 6 bases, with 10 bases left between them. The CDR3 has 15 amino acids. The DNA for the CDR3 is TGTGCCAGCAGCTTAGACCCAGGGAGTAATTCACCCCTCCACTTT. It codes for CASSLDPGSNSPLHF.

This chain connects TRBV6-1 to TRBJ1-2, with D perhaps TRBD1 (5 bases). In germline, CDR1 is MNHNS, CDR2 SASEGT. The CDR3 totals 13 residues. V gave up 6 bases and J gave up 2 bases, with 10 bases separating them. CDR3 loop: CASRRDDNYGYTF. DNA of the CDR3: TGTGCCAGCAGGCGGGACGACAACTATGGCTACACCTTC.

J is TRBJ2-2 and V is TRBV20-1; D is unresolved. The CDR3 totals 14 residues. Germline CDR1 reads DFQATT; CDR2 reads SNEGSKA (reference sequence). The CDR3: CALARTANTGELFF. The CDR3 DNA reads TGCGCCCTGGCGAGGACCGCGAACACCGGGGAGCTGTTTTTT.

The gene calls are TRBV24-1 and TRBJ2-1; D tentatively fits TRBD1 or TRBD2 (9 bases each). Trimming removed 0 bases at V and 13 bases at J, with 27 bases between. CDR1 is KGHDR, CDR2 SFDVKD, per germline. This CDR3 has 18 residues. CDR3 bases: TGTGCCACCAGTGATTTGGGGACAGGGTTGAGTAGCGGGGGTTTTCAGTTCTTC. It codes for CATSDLGTGLSSGGFQFF.

The V and J genes are TRBV7-9 and TRBJ1-5, with TRBD1 matching 8 bases. The CDR3 runs 15 residues. V was pared by 3 bases and J by 0 bases, with 1 base of the junction left unmatched. Germline assignment: CDR1 SEHNR and CDR2 FQNEAQ (reference sequence). This CDR3 reads CASSLTGDSNQPQHF. CDR3 nucleotides: TGTGCCAGCAGCTTGACAGGGGATAGCAATCAGCCCCAGCATTTT.

The chain carries TRBV19 and TRBJ1-5, with D possibly being TRBD1 (5 bases). V lost 10 bases to trimming and J lost 1 base, with 17 bases between them. From germline, CDR1 is LNHDA and CDR2 SQIVND (reference sequence). The CDR3 sequence is 15 residues long. The CDR3 spells CATSGRMVSNQPQHF. In DNA form, the CDR3 reads TGTGCCACGTCAGGGCGGATGGTCAGCAATCAGCCCCAGCATTTT.

Concerning this clonotype: A much larger clone differs from this one at a single base, so this may be a read error. The chain couples TRBV9 to TRBJ1-2, with TRBD1 as a possible D gene (6 bases). Germline V gives CDR1 SGDLS, CDR2 YYNGEE. This CDR3 has 16 amino acids. Trimming took 0 bases from V and 7 from J, leaving 19 bases between them. In nucleotides, the CDR3 is TGTGCCAGCAGCGTAGGTCGGGACGGGGGCTCCGGTGGCTACACCTTC. Protein: CASSVGRDGGSGGYTF.

The chain couples TRBV7-3 to TRBJ2-7; 10 nucleotides agree with TRBD2. V lost 5 bases and J lost 1; bases outside the gene matches: 11. The CDR3 runs to 17 residues. The germline CDR1 and CDR2 sequences are SGHTA and FQGTGA. The CDR3 bases are TGTGCCAGCAGCCCATGCCGGACTAGCGGATTTTCCTACGAGCAGTACTTC. Amino acids: CASSPCRTSGFSYEQYF.

This clonotype was detected a few times. This rearrangement joins TRBV2 to TRBJ1-1; possible D gene TRBD1, 5 bases. The CDR3 covers 14 residues. V lost 7 bases to trimming and J lost 3 bases, with 15 bases between them. Germline CDR1 and CDR2: SNHLY and FYNNEI. CDR3 in amino acids: CASKGQGPYTEAFF. Here the CDR3 DNA reads TGTGCCAGCAAGGGGCAGGGTCCATACACTGAAGCTTTCTTT.

The chain couples TRBV19 to TRBJ2-4; D unclear. CDR1 is LNHDA, CDR2 SQIVND, per germline (reference sequence). V shed 5 bases and J shed 1 base, with 6 bases lying between them. The CDR3 has 13 residues. CDR3 region: CASSGNAKNIQYF. In DNA form, the CDR3 reads TGTGCCAGTAGTGGGAACGCCAAAAACATTCAGTACTTC. The full variable domain, its missing parts supplied by reference TRBV19 and TRBJ2-4, is DGGITQSPKYLFRKEGQNVTLSCEQNLNHDAMYWYRQDPGQGLRLIYYSQIVNDFQKGDIAEGYSVSREKKESFPLTVTSAQKNPTAFYLCASSGNAKNIQYFGAGTRLSVL.

The chain combines TRBV6-4 with TRBJ1-4; unclear D gene. V was trimmed by 2 bases and J by 2 bases, leaving 9 bases between them. Germline-derived CDR1 and CDR2 are MRHNA and SNTAGT. The CDR3 totals 15 residues. The CDR3 region is CASSDRRKTNEKLFF. CDR3 nucleotides: TGTGCCAGCAGTGACAGGAGGAAGACTAATGAAAAACTGTTTTTT.